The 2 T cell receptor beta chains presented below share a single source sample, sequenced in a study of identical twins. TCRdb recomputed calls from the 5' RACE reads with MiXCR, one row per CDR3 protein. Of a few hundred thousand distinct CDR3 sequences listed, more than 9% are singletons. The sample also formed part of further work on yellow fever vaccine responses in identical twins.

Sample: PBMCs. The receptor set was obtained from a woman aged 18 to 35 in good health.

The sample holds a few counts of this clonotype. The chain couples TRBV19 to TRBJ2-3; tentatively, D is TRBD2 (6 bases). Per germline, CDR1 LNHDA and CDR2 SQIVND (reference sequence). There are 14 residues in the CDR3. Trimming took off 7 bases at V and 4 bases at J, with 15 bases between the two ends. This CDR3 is CASTVSGAADTQYF. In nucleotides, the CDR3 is TGTGCCAGTACGGTGTCGGGAGCGGCAGATACGCAGTATTTT.

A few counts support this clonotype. The CDR3 DNA reads as TGTGCCAGCAGCATAACGTCAGGTTCCTACGAGCAGTACTTC. Protein sequence: CASSITSGSYEQYF. The chain has TRBV5-5 and TRBJ2-7; no firm D call. V was shortened by 4 bases and J by 1 base, with 12 bases between the two germline ends. The germline V gene encodes CDR1 SGHKS and CDR2 YYEKEE (reference sequence). CDR3 size: 14 residues.